The clone carrying this TCR beta chain was detected once. This record comes from a study of blood T cell repertoires in COVID-19. Whole-study context: T cells, B-cell-depleted T cells, or PBMCs provided the cDNA or gDNA that served as material.

CDR1 and CDR2 from the germline V gene are LNHDA and SQIVND (reference sequence). The CDR3 consists of 19 residues. The junction had 17 bases not matched to a gene; V was cut back by 2 bases and J by 5 bases. Authors' analysis steps: Reference gene primer amplification yielded estimated nucleated cell counts. Here immunoSEQ multiplex PCR was the method, and the copy in TCRdb shows in-frame clones only, minus some. D and trimming come from the DNA, and the V and J calls and clone size come from that table. The table has roughly 150,000 clones, approximately 82% seen once; the top ten hold around a fifth.

This rearrangement joins TRBV19 to TRBJ2-7, with 11 bases fitting TRBD2. This TCR came from a woman aged 70-85 years who had recovered from COVID-19. Sequences were obtained from peripheral blood. The CDR3 coding sequence is TGTGCCAGTAGTATACCTACCTTCTCCCCACTAGCGGGAGCCCACGAGCAGTACTTC. Residues: CASSIPTFSPLAGAHEQYF. Using reference TRBV19 and TRBJ2-7 for the parts outside the CDR3, the full variable domain is DGGITQSPKYLFRKEGQNVTLSCEQNLNHDAMYWYRQDPGQGLRLIYYSQIVNDFQKGDIAEGYSVSREKKESFPLTVTSAQKNPTAFYLCASSIPTFSPLAGAHEQYFGPGTRLTVT.